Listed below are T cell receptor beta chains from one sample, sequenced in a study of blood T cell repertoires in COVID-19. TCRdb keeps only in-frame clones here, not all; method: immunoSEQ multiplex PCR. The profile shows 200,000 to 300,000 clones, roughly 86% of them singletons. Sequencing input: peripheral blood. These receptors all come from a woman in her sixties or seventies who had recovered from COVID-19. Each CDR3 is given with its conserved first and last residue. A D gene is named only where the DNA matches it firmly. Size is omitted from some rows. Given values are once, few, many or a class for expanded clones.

CASSALLTSSGELFF	TGTGCCAGCAGTGCACTACTTACTAGTTCCGGGGAGCTGTTTTTT	.	.	TRBJ2-2	TRBV2
CASSQVAGGGGDTQYF	TGTGCCAGCAGCCAAGTTGCGGGGGGCGGGGGAGATACGCAGTATTTT	TRBD2	.	TRBJ2-3	TRBV3-1/TRBV3-2
CASSFRLASGQETQYF	TGCGCCAGCAGCTTCCGCCTGGCTAGCGGCCAAGAGACCCAGTACTTC	TRBD2	.	TRBJ2-5	TRBV5-1
CASSESGTGIYEQYF	TGTGCCAGCAGCGAATCCGGGACAGGGATCTACGAGCAGTACTTC	TRBD1	.	TRBJ2-7	TRBV11-2
CASCRGMEGNTIYF	TGTGCCAGCTGTCGGGGGATGGAAGGAAACACCATATATTTT	.	few	TRBJ1-3	TRBV2
CASSSFPASAPGSPLHF	TGTGCCAGCTCATCTTTCCCGGCCTCGGCCCCGGGTTCACCCCTCCACTTT	.	.	TRBJ1-6	TRBV18
CASRSGAEQYF	TGTGCCAGCAGGTCAGGGGCCGAGCAGTACTTC	.	.	TRBJ2-7	TRBV4-2
CASSLLAATGGINEQFF	TGTGCCAGCAGCTTACTAGCTGCGACAGGGGGCATCAATGAGCAGTTCTTC	TRBD1	.	TRBJ2-1	TRBV7-6
CASSQEGAGREKLFF	TGCGCCAGCAGCCAAGAGGGGGCAGGAAGGGAAAAACTGTTTTTT	.	.	TRBJ1-4	TRBV4-1
CASSLVGQGVSEQFF	TGTGCCAGCAGCTTAGTCGGACAGGGGGTGAGTGAGCAGTTCTTC	TRBD1	.	TRBJ2-1	TRBV11-2
CASSLQGDYGYTF	TGCGCCAGCAGCTTACAGGGGGACTATGGCTACACCTTC	TRBD1	few	TRBJ1-2	TRBV5-1
CASSEGFSGQIGYTF	TGTGCCAGCAGTGAAGGGTTCTCGGGACAGATTGGCTACACCTTC	TRBD1	.	TRBJ1-2	TRBV6-1
CASSYPLSGGPNTGELFF	TGTGCCAGCAGTTACCCTCTCTCGGGGGGGCCGAACACCGGGGAGCTGTTTTTT	TRBD2	.	TRBJ2-2	TRBV6-2/TRBV6-3
CASSPKAGASYEQYF	TGTGCCAGCAGTCCGAAAGCGGGGGCCTCCTACGAGCAGTACTTC	TRBD2	.	TRBJ2-7	TRBV27
CASSPTGQEGETQYF	TGTGCCAGCAGCCCTACGGGGCAGGAGGGAGAGACCCAGTACTTC	.	once	TRBJ2-5	TRBV7-3
CASSSDRGFRETQYF	TGTGCCAGCAGCTCCGACAGGGGGTTTAGAGAGACCCAGTACTTC	TRBD1	.	TRBJ2-5	TRBV7-8
CASSLRDRGLDGYTF	TGTGCCAGCAGCCTCAGGGACAGGGGGCTGGATGGCTACACCTTC	TRBD1	.	TRBJ1-2	TRBV7-8
CASSRQGAGTEAFF	TGTGCCAGCAGCCGACAGGGGGCCGGCACTGAAGCTTTCTTT	TRBD1	.	TRBJ1-1	TRBV2
CASSLSGGAINEQFF	TGCGCCAGCAGCTTAAGCGGGGGGGCAATAAATGAGCAGTTCTTC	TRBD2	.	TRBJ2-1	TRBV5-1
CASSLLQGTYEQYF	TGCGCCAGCAGCTTACTACAGGGAACCTACGAGCAGTACTTC	.	once	TRBJ2-7	TRBV5-1
CASSVAYEQYF	TGTGCCAGCAGCGTCGCCTACGAGCAGTACTTC	.	.	TRBJ2-7	TRBV5-6
CASSQPYGGGETQYF	TGTGCCAGCAGCCAACCGTACGGGGGAGGCGAGACCCAGTACTTC	.	once	TRBJ2-5	TRBV3-1/TRBV3-2
CASSPPGTSGLTDTQYF	TGCGCCAGCAGCCCTCCAGGGACTAGCGGGCTCACAGATACGCAGTATTTT	TRBD2	.	TRBJ2-3	TRBV5-1
CASSVSGGQGTEAFF	TGTGCCAGCAGTGTCTCAGGGGGCCAGGGCACTGAAGCTTTCTTT	TRBD1	.	TRBJ1-1	TRBV6-6
CASSLASGRETQYF	TGTGCCAGCAGCTTAGCTAGCGGGAGAGAGACCCAGTACTTC	TRBD2	.	TRBJ2-5	TRBV7-2
CASSWGQGRYEQYF	TGTGCCAGCAGCTGGGGACAGGGGAGATACGAGCAGTACTTC	TRBD1	.	TRBJ2-7	TRBV7-8
CASSQEWGVGTDTQYF	TGTGCCAGCAGCCAAGAATGGGGGGTGGGCACAGATACGCAGTATTTT	.	.	TRBJ2-3	TRBV3-1/TRBV3-2